The next 6 T cell receptor beta chains were all read from a single sample in a study of control samples from healthy donors and cancer patients. Produced via immunoSEQ multiplex PCR; TCRdb's table is partial and in-frame only. This sample has about 160,000 clones, with roughly 95% found just once. Sequencing was done on a sample of blood. The receptors were gathered from a woman aged 60 to 75 in good health.

The chain has TRBV3-1 (or the pseudogene TRBV3-2) and TRBJ2-1; 7 bases map to TRBD1. CDR3 length equals 17 residues. The germline V gene encodes CDR1 LGHDT and CDR2 YNNKEL (reference sequence). V lost 4 bases, J lost 2 bases, and 11 bases stayed unmatched. The CDR3 here is CASSRRTGQTTYNEQFF. The CDR3 DNA reads as TGTGCCAGCAGCCGCCGAACGGGACAGACGACCTACAATGAGCAGTTCTTC.

The chain joins TRBV23-1 to TRBJ1-4, with 10 bases aligning to TRBD1. TRBV23-1 is recorded as an ORF, its role being uncertain. CDR3 size: 17 residues. V dropped 7 bases and J dropped 6; count of bases not matched to a gene: 14. The CDR3 coding sequence is TGCGCCAGCACCTCTACCGGGACAGGGGACGCGGATGAAAAACTGTTTTTT. Protein product: CASTSTGTGDADEKLFF.

The CDR3 DNA reads as TGTGCCAGAAGCTTGAGAGACAGACATAGCAATCAGCCCCAGCATTTT. Protein: CARSLRDRHSNQPQHF. The chain is built from TRBV5-3 and TRBJ1-5; a possible D gene is TRBD1 (5 bases). TRBV5-3 is given ORF status, its function remaining uncertain. The CDR3 sequence is 16 residues long. V gave up 1 base and J gave up 0 bases, with 11 bases separating them.

The rearrangement links TRBV29-1 to TRBJ1-1; 9 nucleotides agree with TRBD1. Trimming cost V 7 bases and J 4 bases; bases outside gene matches: 4. The germline V gene has CDR1 SQVTM and CDR2 ANQGSEA. The CDR3 has 12 residues. CDR3 nucleotides: TGCAGCGCCGAACAGGGGGCCACTGAAGCTTTCTTT. Translation gives CSAEQGATEAFF.

This clone came up once. The rearrangement joins TRBV7-9 to TRBJ1-2; D is unresolved. Germline V gives CDR1 SEHNR, CDR2 FQNEAQ (reference sequence). CDR3 size: 13 residues. Trimming stripped 5 bases from V and 6 bases from J, with 13 bases between. This CDR3 reads CASSQTGLNGYTF. CDR3 in DNA: TGTGCCAGCAGCCAAACCGGACTAAATGGCTACACCTTC.

This chain links TRBV7-3 with TRBJ2-2, with D possibly TRBD1 on 5 matching bases. The germline V gene has CDR1 SGHTA and CDR2 FQGTGA. V was trimmed by 5 bases and J by 0 bases, leaving 10 bases between them. CDR3 length equals 15 residues. CDR3 in amino acids: CASSRAGTNTGELFF. CDR3 nucleotides: TGTGCCAGCAGCCGGGCAGGGACGAACACCGGGGAGCTGTTTTTT.